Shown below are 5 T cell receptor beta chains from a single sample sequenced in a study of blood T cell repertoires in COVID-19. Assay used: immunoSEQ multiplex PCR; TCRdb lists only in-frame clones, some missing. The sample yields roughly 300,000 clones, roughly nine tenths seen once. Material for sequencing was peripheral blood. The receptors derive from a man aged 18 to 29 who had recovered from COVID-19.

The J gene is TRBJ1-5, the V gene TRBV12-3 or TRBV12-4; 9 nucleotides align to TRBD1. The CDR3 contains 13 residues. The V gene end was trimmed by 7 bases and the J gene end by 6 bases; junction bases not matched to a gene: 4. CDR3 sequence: CASTMDRGQPQHF. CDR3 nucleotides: TGTGCCAGCACCATGGACAGGGGTCAGCCCCAGCATTTT.

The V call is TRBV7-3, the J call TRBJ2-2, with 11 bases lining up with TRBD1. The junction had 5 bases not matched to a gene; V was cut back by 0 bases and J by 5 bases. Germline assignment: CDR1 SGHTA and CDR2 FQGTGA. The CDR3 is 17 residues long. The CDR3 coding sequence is TGTGCCAGCAGCTTAACGTTGGACAGGGGGCCGACCGGGGAGCTGTTTTTT. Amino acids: CASSLTLDRGPTGELFF.

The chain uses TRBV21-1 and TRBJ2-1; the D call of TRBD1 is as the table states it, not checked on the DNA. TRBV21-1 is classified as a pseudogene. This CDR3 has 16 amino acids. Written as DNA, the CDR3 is TGTGCCAGCAGCAAAGGGGGGACAGAGCATTACAATGAGCAGTTCTTC. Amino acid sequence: CASSKGGTEHYNEQFF.

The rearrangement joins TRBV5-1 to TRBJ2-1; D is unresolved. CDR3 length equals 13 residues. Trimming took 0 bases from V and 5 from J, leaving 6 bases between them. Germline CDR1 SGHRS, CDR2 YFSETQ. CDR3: CASSLAEHNEQFF. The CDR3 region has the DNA TGCGCCAGCAGCTTGGCCGAGCACAATGAGCAGTTCTTC.

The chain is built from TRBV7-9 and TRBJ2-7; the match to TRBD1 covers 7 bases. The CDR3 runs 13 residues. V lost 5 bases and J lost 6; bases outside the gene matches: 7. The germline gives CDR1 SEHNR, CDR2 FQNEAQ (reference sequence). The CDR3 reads CASSLLQGSEQYF. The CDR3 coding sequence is TGTGCCAGCAGCCTTCTACAGGGGAGCGAGCAGTACTTC.